Here is one T cell receptor beta chain with its context. This sample was included in a study of technical replicates of blood from a handful of donors. Trimming pared 1 base from V and 2 bases from J, leaving 12 bases between. Germline lookup yields CDR1 SGHAT and CDR2 FQNNGV. The CDR3 loop spans 15 amino acids. Here immunoSEQ multiplex PCR was the method, and the copy in TCRdb shows in-frame clones only, minus some. The table records roughly 62,000 clones, over 85% of them present only once. The sample taken for sequencing was PBMCs. The origin of this receptor is a human donor in good health. Some clones in this sample may be carry-over from other donors' samples. This chain joins TRBV11-2 and TRBJ2-7, with D possibly TRBD2 on 6 matching bases. The CDR3 nucleotides read TGTGCCAGCAGCTTAGTTAGCGGCCCTGCCTACGAGCAGTACTTC. Encoded protein: CASSLVSGPAYEQYF.